This T cell receptor (beta chain) came from a study of cytomegalovirus exposure and HLA in healthy donors. Study observations and caveats: Some V segments, TRBV6-2 and TRBV6-3 among them, were indistinguishable and were therefore excluded. HLA restriction was apparent for most CMV-associated TCR beta chains in a later analysis.

The germline V and J ends were trimmed by 3 bases and 9 bases, with 18 bases remaining between them. Germline loops: CDR1 SGHDN, CDR2 FVKESK. This CDR3 contains 14 residues. As regards this clone: What it recognizes is unknown.

The study ran its PCR with 60 Vbeta and 13 Jbeta primers. The data were produced by immunoSEQ multiplex PCR, yet TCRdb's version contains in-frame clones alone and is incomplete. The sample includes 85,000 to 130,000 clones, approximately 68% of them seen just once. Sequencing was done on a sample of PBMCs. This rearrangement joins TRBV14 to TRBJ2-7; maybe TRBD1 (6 bases). The sequence came from a young woman in good health and CMV-seropositive. The CDR3 protein is CASSQGARSSVQYF. The CDR3 coding sequence is TGTGCCAGCAGCCAGGGGGCGCGGTCGAGTGTGCAGTACTTC.